This T cell receptor (beta chain) was found in a study of identifying expanded T cells in peripheral blood (dated by TCRdb to the late 2010s). About the study as a whole: Separate aliquots of the same genomic DNA pool were sequenced to produce technical replicates, and four replicates were compared in pairs.

The immunoSEQ Assay, which relies on bias-controlled multiplex PCR amplification of genomic DNA, was used to profile TCRbeta CDR3 regions. The authors' pipeline ran thus. The absolute abundance of each unique TCRbeta CDR3 region was quantified after sequences were collapsed and filtered. Differential abundance was assessed using a binomial (Fisher-equivalent) model and a beta-binomial model in which time-dependent variance fitted from healthy donors was added. Clones with fewer than 5 combined templates were excluded, and clones with Benjamini-Hochberg FDR below 0.01 were called differentially abundant. Beta-binomial variance was modeled as a function of total template count across the two samples using the form v = (b*log(k)+a)^2. As stored in TCRdb, this immuneACCESS dataset retains in-frame rearrangements with V and J assigned. A fraction of the clones does not appear; measured against another copy, unresolved V genes explain less than half of the discrepancy, and the remainder lacks a known reason. V and J calls and clone size are those listed in that table; D and trimming were worked out from the DNA. Present in this sample are some 54,000 clones, approximately 80% of which were seen just once. The ten biggest clones cover approximately 14% of the sample.

During the collection period, no immune events, such as infections, were documented for the healthy donors. To calibrate time-dependent variance in a beta-binomial model of T-cell clone differential abundance, blood repertoires from healthy donors were used as a training cohort. There were 10 healthy donors in the training cohort, of whom 3 were female and 7 were male. On average the donors were 43 years old, and their ages spanned roughly 29 to 70 years. Whole blood from each healthy donor was obtained from a commercial supplier and was collected at three time points approximately 15 days apart. For immunosequencing, genomic DNA was extracted from unsorted whole blood. CDR3 length: 14 amino acids, cysteine to phenylalanine. Solely the CDR3 DNA is kept, with 42 bases framed from the first base. Deletion took 1 base off V and 4 bases off J, with a span of 10 bases between the germline ends. CDR1 SGHTA and CDR2 FQGNSA were looked up in the germline V gene.

Paper-wide results and their limitations: Between technical replicates the binomial model flagged about 1.2 differentially abundant clones, whereas over about 2 weeks the binomial model flagged about 16.4 and over about four weeks around 20. Across all healthy-donor time intervals, the beta-binomial model significantly cut both the number of clones called differentially abundant and the false-positive rate. For all healthy donors, the variance in clone template counts between roughly 2-week samples rose significantly as total template count increased. It was expected by the authors that biological variance in healthy repertoires might increase further over much longer intervals, such as months to years.

On this clone itself: It has no known antigen specificity. Per-nucleotide qualities are absent, and no much larger clonotype sits a single base away.

The rearrangement joined TRBV7-2 to TRBJ2-5, and possibly TRBD2, on 5 matching bases. This receptor was taken from a person aged 18-69 years in good health. The source material was blood. The CDR3 corresponds to CASSLVLVGETQYF. The bases read TGTGCCAGCAGCTTAGTACTAGTGGGAGAGACCCAGTACTTC.